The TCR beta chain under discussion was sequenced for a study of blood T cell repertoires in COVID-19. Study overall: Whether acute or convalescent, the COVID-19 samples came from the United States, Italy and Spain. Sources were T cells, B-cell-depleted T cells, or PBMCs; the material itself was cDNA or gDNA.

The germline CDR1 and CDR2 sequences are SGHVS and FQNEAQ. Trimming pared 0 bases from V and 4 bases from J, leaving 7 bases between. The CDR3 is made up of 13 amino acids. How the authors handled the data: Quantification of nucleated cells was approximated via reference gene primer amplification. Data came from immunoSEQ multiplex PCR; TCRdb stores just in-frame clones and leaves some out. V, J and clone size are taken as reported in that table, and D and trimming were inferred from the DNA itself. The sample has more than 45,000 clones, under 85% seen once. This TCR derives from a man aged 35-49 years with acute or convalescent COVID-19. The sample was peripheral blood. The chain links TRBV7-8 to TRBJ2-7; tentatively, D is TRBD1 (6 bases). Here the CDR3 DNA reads TGTGCCAGCAGCTTAGCTCAGGGGTACGAGCAGTACTTC. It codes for CASSLAQGYEQYF.